The 20 T cell receptor beta chains below all came from one sample that was sequenced in a study of shared clonotypes between healthy human individuals. Only in-frame clones appear in the TCRdb table, and some are missing; sequencing was by immunoSEQ multiplex PCR. The data show about 1.1 million clones, with 60% to 85% seen just once and 0.89% held by the top ten. The material sequenced was memory CD4+ T cells from PBMCs. Subset here: CD45RA-negative fraction. These receptors all stem from a man between 18 and 29 years old in good health. Some clones in this sample may be carry-over from other donors' samples.

In regard to this clone: This CDR3 is also generated by other DNA sequences in the sample. The chain carries TRBV5-1 and TRBJ2-5, with TRBD1 as a possible D gene (8 bases). Between the trimmed V and J ends, which lost 4 bases and 5 bases, there was a span of 15 bases. Germline CDR1 is SGHRS and CDR2 is YFSETQ. This CDR3 is 14 amino acids long. This chain's CDR3 is CASSRGQGGETQYF. The DNA of the CDR3 is TGCGCCAGCAGCCGCGGACAGGGAGGGGAGACCCAGTACTTC.

V is TRBV19 and J is TRBJ2-1, with 11 bases matching TRBD1. The germline CDR1 and CDR2 sequences are LNHDA and SQIVND (reference sequence). The CDR3 length is 16 residues. V shed 4 bases and J 4 bases; nucleotides not matched to a gene: 6. The CDR3 region is CASSTGQGARYNEQFF. In DNA, the CDR3 is TGTGCCAGTAGTACCGGACAGGGGGCAAGGTACAATGAGCAGTTCTTC.

This chain links TRBV28 with TRBJ2-2; perhaps D is TRBD1 or TRBD2 (6 bases each). CDR3 length: 19 amino acids. CDR1 is MDHEN and CDR2 is SYDVKM in the germline V gene. Trimming removed 3 bases at V and 2 bases at J, with 22 bases between. The CDR3: CASSFSSPDGGINTGELFF. Here the CDR3 DNA reads TGTGCCAGCAGTTTCTCCAGTCCGGACGGGGGCATTAACACCGGGGAGCTGTTTTTT.

The V gene is TRBV9, the J gene TRBJ2-5; D unresolved. Trimming stripped 3 bases from V and 1 base from J, with 13 bases between. This CDR3 spans 15 amino acids. Per the germline V gene, CDR1 is SGDLS and CDR2 is YYNGEE. The CDR3 region has the DNA TGTGCCAGCAGCGCCGGGCCCTCCGCCCAAGAGACCCAGTACTTC. It yields the protein CASSAGPSAQETQYF.

J is TRBJ2-2 and V is TRBV5-4; D gene unclear. Per the germline V gene, CDR1 is SGHNT and CDR2 is YYREEE (reference sequence). This CDR3 region has 12 residues. The V end was cut by 4 bases, the J end by 7 bases, with 8 bases between. The CDR3 sequence: CASSTQVGELFF. As DNA, the CDR3 is TGTGCCAGCAGCACCCAAGTCGGGGAGCTGTTTTTT. The whole variable domain, filled in from reference TRBV5-4 and TRBJ2-2, reads ETGVTQSPTHLIKTRGQQVTLRCSSQSGHNTVSWYQQALGQGPQFIFQYYREEENGRGNFPPRFSGLQFPNYSSELNVNALELDDSALYLCASSTQVGELFFGEGSRLTVL.

The CDR3 sequence: CASSYRATTEAFF. The CDR3 DNA sequence: TGTGCCAGTAGCTACAGGGCGACCACTGAAGCTTTCTTT. The chain couples TRBV19 to TRBJ1-1; D is possibly TRBD1 (6 bases). Trimming cost V 6 bases and J 4 bases, with 12 bases left between them. The germline V gene encodes CDR1 LNHDA and CDR2 SQIVND (reference sequence). The CDR3 extends over 13 amino acids. Using reference TRBV19 and TRBJ1-1 for the parts outside the CDR3, the full variable domain is DGGITQSPKYLFRKEGQNVTLSCEQNLNHDAMYWYRQDPGQGLRLIYYSQIVNDFQKGDIAEGYSVSREKKESFPLTVTSAQKNPTAFYLCASSYRATTEAFFGQGTRLTVV.

The chain has TRBV29-1 and TRBJ2-7; no definite D call. This CDR3 is built from 11 residues. The V gene lost 4 bases and the J gene lost 2 bases, with 6 bases spanning the gap. Germline V lookup: CDR1 SQVTM, CDR2 ANQGSEA. CDR3 amino acids: CSVGQAYEQYF. Written as DNA, the CDR3 is TGCAGCGTTGGCCAGGCCTACGAGCAGTACTTC.

V usage is TRBV13 and J usage is TRBJ1-1; TRBD1 matches at 7 bases. Germline V CDR1 and CDR2: PRHDT, FYEKMQ (reference sequence). V dropped 3 bases and J dropped 0; count of bases not matched to a gene: 4. This CDR3 comprises 15 residues. The CDR3, as DNA: TGTGCCAGCAGCTTGGGGGACAGAATGAACACTGAAGCTTTCTTT. This codes for CASSLGDRMNTEAFF.

This clone has just one count. The chain recombines TRBV7-2 with TRBJ1-5; D is uncertain. There are 12 residues in the CDR3. Germline assignment: CDR1 SGHTA and CDR2 FQGNSA. V was clipped by 7 bases and J by 4 bases, with 8 bases between them. CDR3: CASTIPNQPQHF. The CDR3 bases are TGTGCCAGCACCATTCCGAATCAGCCCCAGCATTTT.

This clone was counted only a few times. The chain recombines TRBV6-5 with TRBJ2-1; TRBD2 matches 8 bases. After removal of 6 bases from V and 3 bases from J, the junction contained 7 bases not matched to a gene. This CDR3 has 15 amino acids. The germline V gene has CDR1 MNHEY and CDR2 SVGAGI. The CDR3 reads CASSLRTSLYNEQFF. DNA for the CDR3: TGTGCCAGCAGCCTCCGGACTAGCCTCTACAATGAGCAGTTCTTC.

The gene calls are TRBV6-1 and TRBJ1-1; TRBD1 aligns across 9 bases. The J segment lost 1 base and the V segment lost 6 bases, leaving 3 bases of the junction unmatched. The CDR3 length is 14 residues. Germline V lookup: CDR1 MNHNS, CDR2 SASEGT. CDR3 sequence reads: CASRGQGPNTEAFF. CDR3 bases: TGTGCCAGCAGGGGACAGGGTCCGAACACTGAAGCTTTCTTT.

This clone was observed a few times. This sample also contains other DNA sequences that code for the same CDR3. The gene calls are TRBV7-9 and TRBJ2-7; 9 nucleotides match TRBD2. This CDR3 has 14 amino acids. V shed 5 bases and J 3 bases; nucleotides not matched to a gene: 5. CDR1 is SEHNR, CDR2 FQNEAQ, per germline (reference sequence). The CDR3 DNA sequence: TGTGCCAGCAGCCTGACTAGCGGATACTACGAGCAGTACTTC. It translates to CASSLTSGYYEQYF. Variable domain in full (rest from reference TRBV7-9 and TRBJ2-7): DTGVSQNPRHKITKRGQNVTFRCDPISEHNRLYWYRQTLGQGPEFLTYFQNEAQLEKSRLLSDRFSAERPKGSFSTLEIQRTEQGDSAMYLCASSLTSGYYEQYFGPGTRLTVT.

This clone was seen a handful of times. This chain connects TRBV2 to TRBJ1-2; D gene unclear. Trimming stripped 3 bases from V and 7 bases from J, with 21 bases between. CDR1 and CDR2 (germline): SNHLY, FYNNEI. The CDR3 has 16 amino acids. The CDR3 region has the DNA TGTGCCAGCAGTGAGGTGGGTGGAAGTGGAGATCCTGGCTACACCTTC. Its translation: CASSEVGGSGDPGYTF.

The chain carries TRBV13 and TRBJ2-3, with D perhaps matching TRBD2 (6 bases). The germline V gene encodes CDR1 PRHDT and CDR2 FYEKMQ (reference sequence). Trimming left V 5 bases short and J 4 bases short, with 10 bases between. The CDR3 runs 13 residues. The CDR3 DNA reads TGTGCCAGCAGCCACCCGGGGGCAGATACGCAGTATTTT. This encodes CASSHPGADTQYF.

This clone was recorded many times. With a much larger clone just one base away, this may be a read error. Other DNA variants within this sample encode the same CDR3. The rearrangement joins TRBV5-1 to TRBJ2-2, with no clear D. V gave up 0 bases and J gave up 1 base, with 4 bases separating them. The CDR3 has 14 amino acids. Germline assignment: CDR1 SGHRS and CDR2 YFSETQ. Written as DNA, the CDR3 is TGCGCCAGCAGCTTGGGCGGGAACACCGGGGAGCTGTTTTTT. Residues: CASSLGGNTGELFF.

This clone was seen only once. V and J are TRBV19 and TRBJ1-4; 9 bases are a match to TRBD1. The CDR3 runs to 14 residues. The trim removed 4 bases at V and 7 bases at J, leaving 4 bases unmatched. Germline loops: CDR1 LNHDA, CDR2 SQIVND (reference sequence). The CDR3, as DNA: TGTGCCAGTAGTACAACAGGGGGCCTTGAAAAACTGTTTTTT. It encodes CASSTTGGLEKLFF.

In this sample, this clone turned up a few times. The gene calls are TRBV4-3 and TRBJ1-2, with D perhaps TRBD1 (5 bases). The germline V gene encodes CDR1 LGHNA and CDR2 YSLEER. The ends were cut back, 3 bases at V and 8 bases at J, with 16 bases in the middle. This CDR3 region has 14 residues. The CDR3 DNA is TGCGCCAGCAGCCAGGCGCGGGGGGACTGGGGCTACACCTTC. Protein: CASSQARGDWGYTF.

As to this clone: A read error may be the cause here, since a much bigger clone is one base away. Other DNA sequences from this sample encode an identical CDR3 as well. The chain joins TRBV21-1 to TRBJ2-7. TRBV21-1 is noted as a pseudogene. The CDR3 loop spans 18 amino acids. The CDR3 DNA reads as TGTGCCAGCAGCAAGCTTCGGGGACCCTTAAGGGGTACCTACGAGCAGTACTTC. This gives the protein CASSKLRGPLRGTYEQYF.

V and J are TRBV28 and TRBJ2-7; D is unclear. The CDR3 has 13 amino acids. Germline CDR1 MDHEN, CDR2 SYDVKM. Trimming left V 10 bases short and J 1 base short, with 14 bases between. The CDR3 is CATLDGNSYEQYF. The CDR3 nucleotides read TGTGCCACCCTAGACGGTAATTCCTACGAGCAGTACTTC.

This chain links TRBV2 with TRBJ1-2; 8 bases match TRBD1. The CDR3 is 15 amino acids. V dropped 0 bases and J dropped 8; count of bases not matched to a gene: 8. The germline V gene encodes CDR1 SNHLY and CDR2 FYNNEI. The CDR3: CASSEAGIQGVGYTF. In DNA form, the CDR3 reads TGTGCCAGCAGTGAAGCCGGGATACAGGGGGTCGGCTACACCTTC.